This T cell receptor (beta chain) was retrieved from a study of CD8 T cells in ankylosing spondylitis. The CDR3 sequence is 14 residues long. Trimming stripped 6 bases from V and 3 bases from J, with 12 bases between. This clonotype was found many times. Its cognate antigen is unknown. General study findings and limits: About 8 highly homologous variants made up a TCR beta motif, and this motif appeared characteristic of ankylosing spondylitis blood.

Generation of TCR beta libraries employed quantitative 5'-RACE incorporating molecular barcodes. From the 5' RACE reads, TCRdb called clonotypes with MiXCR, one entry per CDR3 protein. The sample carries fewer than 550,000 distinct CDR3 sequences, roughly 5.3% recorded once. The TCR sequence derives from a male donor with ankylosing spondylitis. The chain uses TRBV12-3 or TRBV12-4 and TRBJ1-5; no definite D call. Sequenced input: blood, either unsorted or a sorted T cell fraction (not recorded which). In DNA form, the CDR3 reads TGTGCCAGCAGCCCCCCGAGTGCCAATCAGCCCCAGCATTTT. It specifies CASSPPSANQPQHF.